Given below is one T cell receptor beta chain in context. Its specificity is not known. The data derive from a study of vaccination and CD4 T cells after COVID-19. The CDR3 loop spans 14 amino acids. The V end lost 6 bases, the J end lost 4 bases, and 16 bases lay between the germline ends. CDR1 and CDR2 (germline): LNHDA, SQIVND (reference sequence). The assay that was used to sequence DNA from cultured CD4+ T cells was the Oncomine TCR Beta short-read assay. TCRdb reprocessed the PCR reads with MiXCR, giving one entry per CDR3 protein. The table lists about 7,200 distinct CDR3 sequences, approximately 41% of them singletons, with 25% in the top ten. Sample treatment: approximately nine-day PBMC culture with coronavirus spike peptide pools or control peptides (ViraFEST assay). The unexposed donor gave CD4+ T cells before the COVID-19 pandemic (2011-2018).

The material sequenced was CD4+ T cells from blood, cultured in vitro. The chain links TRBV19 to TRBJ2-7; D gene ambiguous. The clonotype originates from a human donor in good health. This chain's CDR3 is CASSVAALGYEQYF. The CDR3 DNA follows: TGTGCCAGTAGCGTGGCGGCTTTGGGGTACGAGCAGTACTTC. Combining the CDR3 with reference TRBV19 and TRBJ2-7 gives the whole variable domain DGGITQSPKYLFRKEGQNVTLSCEQNLNHDAMYWYRQDPGQGLRLIYYSQIVNDFQKGDIAEGYSVSREKKESFPLTVTSAQKNPTAFYLCASSVAALGYEQYFGPGTRLTVT.